This T cell receptor beta chain was sequenced during a study of OX40 agonist ivuxolimab in advanced cancers. Study summary: Melanoma, hepatocellular carcinoma, head and neck or renal cell cancer occurred in dose-escalation patients. Prior therapy, whether anti-PD-1, anti-PD-L1 or anti-CTLA-4, was allowed, and 40% had some.

With regard to this clone: Its antigen is unidentified.

Using immunoSEQ multiplex PCR, the repertoire was profiled, and TCRdb retains in-frame clones only, with some absent. The sample holds almost 85,000 clones, roughly nine tenths seen once. V shed 6 bases and J shed 1 base, with 11 bases lying between them. CDR3 length: 14 amino acids. Germline assignment: CDR1 ENHRY and CDR2 SYGVKD. Study-wide findings and caveats: Both blood CD4+ and CD8+ T cells showed clonal growth by week 6 at 0.1 to 3.0 mg/kg.

Researchers took blood at baseline, on cycle 4 day 1, and on cycle 7 day 1. The receptor was isolated from an adult with an advanced solid tumor such as melanoma, head and neck, liver or kidney cancer. The chain recombines TRBV10-3 with TRBJ2-3; D is perhaps TRBD1 (6 bases). Sequences were derived from CD4+ or CD8+ T cells sorted from blood, sampled in a trial of the OX40 agonist ivuxolimab. The CDR3 protein is CAIRETGGTDTQYF. CDR3 nucleotide sequence: TGTGCCATCAGGGAGACAGGCGGCACAGATACGCAGTATTTT.